The following is a T cell receptor beta chain sequence with its context. Cohort allocation depended upon clinical history that participants reported. The entry originates in a study of blood T cell repertoires in COVID-19. Study-wide context: The origin of the acute and convalescent COVID-19 samples was the United States, Italy and Spain. Sources were T cells, B-cell-depleted T cells, or PBMCs; the material itself was cDNA or gDNA.

The data were produced by immunoSEQ multiplex PCR, yet TCRdb's version contains in-frame clones alone and is incomplete. The data show about 280,000 clones, more than 70% seen once. This CDR3 has 14 residues. The V segment lost 3 bases and the J segment 4 bases; nucleotides outside the gene matches: 4. From germline, CDR1 is SGDLS and CDR2 YYNGEE. The chain recombines TRBV9 with TRBJ2-7; 10 nucleotides line up with TRBD1. Sequencing was performed on PBMCs or T cells enriched from blood (not recorded which). The receptor was isolated from a woman aged 55-75 years in a cohort exposed to, infected with or recovered from COVID-19 (not recorded which). Written as DNA, the CDR3 is TGTGCCAGCAGCGCGGGACAGGGGATTTACGAGCAGTACTTC. This sequence encodes CASSAGQGIYEQYF.